Sequencing of this T cell receptor beta chain was carried out in a study of blood T cell repertoires in COVID-19. Study context: From T cells, B-cell-depleted T cells, or PBMCs came the material, which was cDNA or gDNA.

The protocol was immunoSEQ multiplex PCR, while the TCRdb copy is restricted to in-frame clones and leaves out a portion. Found here are about 140,000 clones, around nine tenths of them singletons; the top ten hold 5% to 6%. The CDR3 has 14 residues. The chain couples TRBV21-1 to TRBJ2-7; TRBD2, the table's D call, was not compared with the DNA. TRBV21-1 is a documented pseudogene. This TCR came from a human donor in a cohort sampled during active COVID-19. The sequenced sample was peripheral blood. The CDR3 region is CASSKDGGAYEQYF. DNA for the CDR3: TGTGCCAGCAGCAAAGATGGAGGGGCCTACGAGCAGTACTTC.